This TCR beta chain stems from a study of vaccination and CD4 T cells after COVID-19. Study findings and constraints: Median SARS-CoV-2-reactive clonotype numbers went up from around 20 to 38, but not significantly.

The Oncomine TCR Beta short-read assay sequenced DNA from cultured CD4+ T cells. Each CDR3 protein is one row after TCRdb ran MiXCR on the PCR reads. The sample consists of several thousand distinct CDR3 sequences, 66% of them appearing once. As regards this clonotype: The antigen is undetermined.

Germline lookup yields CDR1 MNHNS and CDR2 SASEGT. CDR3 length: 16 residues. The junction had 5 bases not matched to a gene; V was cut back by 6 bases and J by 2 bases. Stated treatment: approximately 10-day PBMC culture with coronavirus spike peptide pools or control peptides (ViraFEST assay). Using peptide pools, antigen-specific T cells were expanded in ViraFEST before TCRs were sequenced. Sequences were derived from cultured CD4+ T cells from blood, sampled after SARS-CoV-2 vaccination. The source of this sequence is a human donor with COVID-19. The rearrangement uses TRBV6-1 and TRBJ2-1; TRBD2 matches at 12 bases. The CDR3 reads CASRVTSGGTYNEQFF. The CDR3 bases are TGTGCCAGCAGGGTGACTAGCGGGGGAACCTACAATGAGCAGTTCTTC.